The T cell receptor (beta chain) described here comes from a study of shared clonotypes between healthy human individuals. Across the whole study: Ranging from 18 to 49 in age, donors were two women and three men.

This CDR3 spans 12 amino acids. The germline CDR1 and CDR2 sequences are MNHNY and SVGAGI (reference sequence). Trimming stripped 6 bases from V and 6 bases from J, with 8 bases between. This clone has just one count. Antigen: not known. Study conclusions and caveats: The study generally estimated greater richness for naive than memory subsets.

The assay was run at deep level. The genomic DNA of each subset was split evenly across several immunoSEQ plates. Libraries were prepared by immunoSEQ multiplex PCR; TCRdb keeps only in-frame clonotypes and omits some of them. The sample has about 96,000 clones; 60% to 70% are singletons. The origin of this receptor is a man aged 25-45 years in good health. V gene TRBV6-6 combines with J gene TRBJ2-2, with D unresolved. Material for sequencing was memory CD8+ T cells sorted from blood. This sample's subset: CD45RO+ cells pooled with CCR7-negative TemRA cells. The CDR3 DNA sequence: TGTGCCAGCAGCAATCGGCCCGGGGAGCTGTTTTTT. It codes for CASSNRPGELFF.